The sequence of this TCR beta chain was determined in a study of tumor and adjacent non-tumor tissue in lung cancer. The overall study: Histology: 12 adenocarcinoma, a couple of squamous cell carcinoma, 1 small cell lung cancer. Study-level results: Tumor repertoires had a smaller top 100 clone share than normal lung.

TCRbeta libraries were built with three rounds of nested PCR, modified from ARM-PCR. Using its own MiXCR run on the multiplex PCR reads, TCRdb lists one record per CDR3 protein. This table has approximately 120,000 distinct CDR3 sequences, around 80% appearing once. Trimming stripped 1 base from V and 10 bases from J, with 11 bases between. The CDR3 has 13 amino acids. Germline CDR1 and CDR2: GTSNPN and SVGIG (reference sequence). Of note for this clonotype: What it recognizes is unknown.

This sample's RNA came from whole unsorted tissue. Newly diagnosed lung cancer patients had thoracic surgery in China, August–late 2014, without prior chemotherapy. V usage is TRBV30 and J usage is TRBJ1-6, with D perhaps matching TRBD1 (6 bases). This TCR derives from a woman aged 55-70 years with non-small cell lung cancer. The material sequenced was lung tumor tissue. CDR3 bases: TGTGCCTGGAGTGCACAGGGAGGCTCACCCCTCCACTTT. This codes for CAWSAQGGSPLHF.